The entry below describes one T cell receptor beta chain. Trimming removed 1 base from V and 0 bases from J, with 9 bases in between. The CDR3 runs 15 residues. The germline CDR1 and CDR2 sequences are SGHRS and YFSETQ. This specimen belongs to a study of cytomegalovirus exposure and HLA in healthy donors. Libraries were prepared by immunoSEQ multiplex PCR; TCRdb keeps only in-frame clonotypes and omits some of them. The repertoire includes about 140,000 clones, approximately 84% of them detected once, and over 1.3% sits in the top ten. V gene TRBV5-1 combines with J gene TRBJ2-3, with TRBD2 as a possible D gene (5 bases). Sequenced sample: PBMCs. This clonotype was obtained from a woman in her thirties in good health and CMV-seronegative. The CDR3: CASSLSGISTDTQYF. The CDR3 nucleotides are TGCGCCAGCAGCTTGTCCGGGATTAGCACAGATACGCAGTATTTT. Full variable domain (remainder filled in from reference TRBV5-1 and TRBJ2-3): KAGVTQTPRYLIKTRGQQVTLSCSPISGHRSVSWYQQTPGQGLQFLFEYFSETQRNKGNFPGRFSGRQFSNSRSEMNVSTLELGDSALYLCASSLSGISTDTQYFGPGTRLTVL.